This T cell receptor beta chain was documented in a study of shared clonotypes between healthy human individuals. General study points: Naive CD4 clonotypes overlapped across a few donors at around 5%. Few donors limited the genetic and exposure-history diversity represented.

CD8 cells regarded as naive lacked CD45RO, were positively chosen for CCR7, and omitted terminally differentiated effector memory CD45RA+ cells. Donors had no recently reported acute infections or vaccinations and were HIV-negative. The CDR3 has 13 residues. The V end lost 4 bases, the J end lost 2 bases, and 7 bases lay between the germline ends. From germline, CDR1 is MGHDK and CDR2 SYGVNS. As concerns this clone: Antigen unknown.

Sequencing was performed with immunoSEQ multiplex PCR; in TCRdb, only in-frame clones are kept and a portion is missing. The repertoire holds about 2.1 million clones, with 93% as singletons. Sequenced material: naive CD8+ T cells from PBMCs. The V gene is TRBV25-1, the J gene TRBJ2-3, with no clear D. This sequence originates from a man younger than 35 in good health. Some clones in this sample may be carry-over from other donors' samples. CDR3 coding DNA: TGTGCCAGCAGTGTGATAGCCACAGATACGCAGTATTTT. Encoded protein: CASSVIATDTQYF.